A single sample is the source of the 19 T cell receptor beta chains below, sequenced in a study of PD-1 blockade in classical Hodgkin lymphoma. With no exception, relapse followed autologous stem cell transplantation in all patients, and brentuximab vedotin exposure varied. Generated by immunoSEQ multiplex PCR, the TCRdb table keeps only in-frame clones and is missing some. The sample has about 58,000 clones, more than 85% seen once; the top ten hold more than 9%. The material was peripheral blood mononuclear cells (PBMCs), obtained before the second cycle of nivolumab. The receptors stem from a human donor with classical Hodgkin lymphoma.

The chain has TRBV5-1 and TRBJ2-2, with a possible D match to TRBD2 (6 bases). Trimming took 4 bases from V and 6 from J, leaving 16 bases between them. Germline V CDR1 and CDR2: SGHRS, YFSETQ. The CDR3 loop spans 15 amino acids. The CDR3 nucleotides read TGCGCCAGCAGCCCAAATAGCGGTACTCCCGGGGAGCTGTTTTTT. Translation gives CASSPNSGTPGELFF.

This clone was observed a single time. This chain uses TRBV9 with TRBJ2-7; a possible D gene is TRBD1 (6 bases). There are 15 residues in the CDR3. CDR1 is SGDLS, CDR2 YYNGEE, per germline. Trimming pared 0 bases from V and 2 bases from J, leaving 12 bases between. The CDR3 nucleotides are TGTGCCAGCAGCGTAGAAGGGACAATTACCTACGAGCAGTACTTC. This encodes CASSVEGTITYEQYF.

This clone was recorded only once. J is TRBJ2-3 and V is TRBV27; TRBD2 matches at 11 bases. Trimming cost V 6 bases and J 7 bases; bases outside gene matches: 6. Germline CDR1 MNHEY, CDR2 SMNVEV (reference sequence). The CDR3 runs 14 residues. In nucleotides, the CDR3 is TGTGCCAGCAGGTTAGCGGGGGGGCTGAATACGCAGTATTTT. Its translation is CASRLAGGLNTQYF.

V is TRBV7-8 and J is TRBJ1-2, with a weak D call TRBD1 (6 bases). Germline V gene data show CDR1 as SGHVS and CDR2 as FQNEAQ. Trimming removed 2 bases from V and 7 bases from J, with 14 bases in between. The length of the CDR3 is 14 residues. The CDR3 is CASSLYGGPSGYTF. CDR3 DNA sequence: TGTGCCAGCAGCTTATATGGGGGGCCTAGTGGCTACACCTTC. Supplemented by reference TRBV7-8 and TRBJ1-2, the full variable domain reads GAGVSQSPRYKVAKRGQDVALRCDPISGHVSLFWYQQALGQGPEFLTYFQNEAQLDKSGLPSDRFFAERPEGSVSTLKIQRTQQEDSAVYLCASSLYGGPSGYTFGSGTRLTVV.

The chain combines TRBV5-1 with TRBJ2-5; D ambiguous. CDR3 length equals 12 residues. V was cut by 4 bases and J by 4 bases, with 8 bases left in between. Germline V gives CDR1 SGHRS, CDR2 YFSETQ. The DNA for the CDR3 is TGCGCCAGCAGCGCATACGGAGAGACCCAGTACTTC. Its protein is CASSAYGETQYF.

CDR3 DNA sequence: TGTGCCAGCAGTTACACGGGGGATAGCAATCAGCCCCAGCATTTT. This sequence encodes CASSYTGDSNQPQHF. The chain combines TRBV6-5 with TRBJ1-5; D is perhaps TRBD1 (5 bases). CDR1 is MNHEY, CDR2 SVGAGI, per germline. The V gene lost 2 bases and the J gene lost 0 bases, with 8 bases spanning the gap. This CDR3 is 15 amino acids long.

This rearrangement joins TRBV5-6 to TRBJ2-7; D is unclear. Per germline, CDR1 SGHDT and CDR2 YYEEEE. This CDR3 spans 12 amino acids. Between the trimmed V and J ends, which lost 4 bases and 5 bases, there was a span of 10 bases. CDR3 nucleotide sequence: TGTGCCAGCAGCCGAGGCTTCCACGAGCAGTACTTC. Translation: CASSRGFHEQYF.

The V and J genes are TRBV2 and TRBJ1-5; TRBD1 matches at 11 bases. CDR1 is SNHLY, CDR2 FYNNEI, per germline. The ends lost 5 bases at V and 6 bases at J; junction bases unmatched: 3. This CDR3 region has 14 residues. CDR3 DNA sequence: TGTGCCAGCAGTCCGGGACAGGGGGTTCAGCCCCAGCATTTT. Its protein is CASSPGQGVQPQHF.

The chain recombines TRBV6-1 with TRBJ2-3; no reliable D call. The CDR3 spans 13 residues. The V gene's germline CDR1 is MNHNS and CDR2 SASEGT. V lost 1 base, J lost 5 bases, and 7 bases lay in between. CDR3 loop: CASSEGALDTQYF. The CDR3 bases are TGTGCCAGCAGTGAAGGGGCCCTAGATACGCAGTATTTT.

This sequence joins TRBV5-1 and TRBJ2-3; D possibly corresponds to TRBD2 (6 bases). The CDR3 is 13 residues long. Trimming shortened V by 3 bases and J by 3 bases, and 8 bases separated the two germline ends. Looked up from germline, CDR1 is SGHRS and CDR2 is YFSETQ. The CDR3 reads CASSSGTTDTQYF. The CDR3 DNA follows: TGCGCCAGCAGCTCAGGGACTACAGATACGCAGTATTTT.

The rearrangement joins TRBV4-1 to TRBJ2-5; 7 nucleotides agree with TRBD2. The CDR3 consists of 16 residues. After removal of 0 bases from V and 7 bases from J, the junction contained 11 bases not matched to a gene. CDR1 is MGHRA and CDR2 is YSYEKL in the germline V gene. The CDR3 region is CASSQDWGGGPVTQYF. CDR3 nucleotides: TGCGCCAGCAGCCAAGATTGGGGGGGAGGCCCCGTGACCCAGTACTTC.

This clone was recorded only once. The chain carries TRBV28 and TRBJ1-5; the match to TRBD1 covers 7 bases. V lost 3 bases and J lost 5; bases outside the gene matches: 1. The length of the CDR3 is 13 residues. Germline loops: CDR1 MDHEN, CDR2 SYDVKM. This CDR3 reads CASSFGTDQPQHF. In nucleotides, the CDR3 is TGTGCCAGCAGTTTCGGGACAGATCAGCCCCAGCATTTT.

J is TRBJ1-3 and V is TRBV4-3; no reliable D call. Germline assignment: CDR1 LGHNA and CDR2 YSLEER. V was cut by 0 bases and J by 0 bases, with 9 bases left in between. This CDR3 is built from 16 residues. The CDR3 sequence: CASSQDAKSSGNTIYF. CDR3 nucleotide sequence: TGCGCCAGCAGCCAAGACGCGAAATCCTCTGGAAACACCATATATTTT.

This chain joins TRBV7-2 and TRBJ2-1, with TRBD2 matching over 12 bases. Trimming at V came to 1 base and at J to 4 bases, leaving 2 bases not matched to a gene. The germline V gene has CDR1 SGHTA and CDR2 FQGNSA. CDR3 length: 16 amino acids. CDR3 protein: CASSLEGTSGYNEQFF. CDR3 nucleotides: TGTGCCAGCAGCTTAGAGGGGACTAGCGGGTACAATGAGCAGTTCTTC. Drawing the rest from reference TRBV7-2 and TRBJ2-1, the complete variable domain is GAGVSQSPSNKVTEKGKDVELRCDPISGHTALYWYRQSLGQGLEFLIYFQGNSAPDKSGLPSDRFSAERTGGSVSTLTIQRTQQEDSAVYLCASSLEGTSGYNEQFFGPGTRLTVL.

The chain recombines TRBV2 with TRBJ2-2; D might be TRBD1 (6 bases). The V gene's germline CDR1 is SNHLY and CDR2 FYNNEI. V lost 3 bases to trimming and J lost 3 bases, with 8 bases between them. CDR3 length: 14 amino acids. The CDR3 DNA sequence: TGTGCCAGCAGTGATTCAGGGGACACCGGGGAGCTGTTTTTT. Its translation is CASSDSGDTGELFF. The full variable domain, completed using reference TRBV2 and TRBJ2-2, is EPEVTQTPSHQVTQMGQEVILRCVPISNHLYFYWYRQILGQKVEFLVSFYNNEISEKSEIFDDQFSVERPDGSNFTLKIRSTKLEDSAMYFCASSDSGDTGELFFGEGSRLTVL.

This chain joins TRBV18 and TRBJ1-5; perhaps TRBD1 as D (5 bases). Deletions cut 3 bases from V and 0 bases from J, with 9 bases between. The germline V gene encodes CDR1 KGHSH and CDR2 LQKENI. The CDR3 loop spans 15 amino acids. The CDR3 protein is CASSPQGDSNQPQHF. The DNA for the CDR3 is TGTGCCAGCTCACCCCAGGGTGATAGCAATCAGCCCCAGCATTTT. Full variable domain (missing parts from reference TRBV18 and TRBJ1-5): NAGVMQNPRHLVRRRGQEARLRCSPMKGHSHVYWYRQLPEEGLKFMVYLQKENIIDESGMPKERFSAEFPKEGPSILRIQQVVRGDSAAYFCASSPQGDSNQPQHFGDGTRLSIL.

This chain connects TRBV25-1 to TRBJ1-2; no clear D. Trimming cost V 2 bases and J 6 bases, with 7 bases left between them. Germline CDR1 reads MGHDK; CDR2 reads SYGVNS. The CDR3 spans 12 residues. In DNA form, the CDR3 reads TGTGCCAGCAGTGAAGCACGGAATGGCTACACCTTC. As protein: CASSEARNGYTF.

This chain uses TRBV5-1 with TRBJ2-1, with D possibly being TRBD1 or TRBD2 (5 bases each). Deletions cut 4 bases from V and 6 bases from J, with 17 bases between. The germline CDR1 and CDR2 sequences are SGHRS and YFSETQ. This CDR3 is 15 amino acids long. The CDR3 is CASSLLEVGPNEQFF. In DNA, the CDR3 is TGCGCCAGCAGCCTGCTAGAGGTGGGACCCAATGAGCAGTTCTTC.

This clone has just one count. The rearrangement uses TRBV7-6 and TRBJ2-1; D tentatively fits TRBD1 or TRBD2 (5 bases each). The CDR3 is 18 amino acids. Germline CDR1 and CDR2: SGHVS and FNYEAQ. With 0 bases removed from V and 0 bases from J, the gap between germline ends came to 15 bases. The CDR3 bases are TGTGCCAGCAGCTTAGCGCTTCTCCGAGGGACCTCCTACAATGAGCAGTTCTTC. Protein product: CASSLALLRGTSYNEQFF.